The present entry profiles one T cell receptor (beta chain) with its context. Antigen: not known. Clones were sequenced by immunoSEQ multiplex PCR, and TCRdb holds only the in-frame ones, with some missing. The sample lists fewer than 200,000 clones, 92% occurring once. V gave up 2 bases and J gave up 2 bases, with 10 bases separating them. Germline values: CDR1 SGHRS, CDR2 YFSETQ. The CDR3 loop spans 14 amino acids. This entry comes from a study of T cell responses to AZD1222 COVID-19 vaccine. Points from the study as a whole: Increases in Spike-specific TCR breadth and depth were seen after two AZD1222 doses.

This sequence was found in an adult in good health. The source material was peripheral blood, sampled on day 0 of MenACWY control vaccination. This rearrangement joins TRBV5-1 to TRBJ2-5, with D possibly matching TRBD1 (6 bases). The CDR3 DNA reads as TGCGCCAGCAGCTTCGGAAGGGGGCAAGAGACCCAGTACTTC. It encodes CASSFGRGQETQYF.